Detailed here is one TCR beta chain. Its target is not known. This sample is part of a study of T cell repertoires and HLA-DP antigens. Study details: Versus self, one alloantigen differed at one groove amino acid, the other at fewer than 13. DNA input averaged roughly 210 ng in sorted CD137+CD4+ and about 1,200 ng in pre-culture CD4+.

The PCR primers covered 54 TRBV and 13 TRBJ segments. Each pre-culture CD4+ sample aimed for approximately 200,000 T cell genomes at deep resolution. Clones were read by immunoSEQ multiplex PCR, and TCRdb kept only the in-frame ones, dropping some. The table includes approximately 86,000 clones, more than 75% detected once. The source of this sequence is a man between 45 and 60 years old in good health and CMV-seronegative. The sequenced sample was CD4+ T cells from PBMCs.

This CDR3 is CASPTIPGVQETQYF. The CDR3 DNA is TGTGCCAGTCCCACGATACCGGGCGTACAAGAGACCCAGTACTTC. The rearrangement uses TRBV19 and TRBJ2-5; no firm D call. V lost 8 bases and J lost 2, with 18 bases in between. CDR1 and CDR2 (germline): LNHDA, SQIVND (reference sequence). This CDR3 region has 15 residues.